A single sample is the source of the 28 T cell receptor beta chains below, sequenced in a study of T cell responses to AZD1222 COVID-19 vaccine. Profiling relied on immunoSEQ multiplex PCR, and the TCRdb table lists in-frame clones only, not all of them. The sample has 55,000 to 65,000 clones, about 91% seen once. Sequenced here: peripheral blood, sampled 28 days after the second AZD1222 dose. These receptors were collected from an adult who received the AZD1222 COVID-19 vaccine.

This clone was detected once. The chain combines TRBV18 with TRBJ1-1; TRBD1 matches at 9 bases. The germline V gene encodes CDR1 KGHSH and CDR2 LQKENI. This CDR3 has 16 amino acids. Germline trimming cut 1 base from V and 5 bases from J; bases unmatched to any gene: 8. CDR3 nucleotide sequence: TGTGCCAGCTCACCACTATTAGGGACAGGGCCTACTGAAGCTTTCTTT. This translates into CASSPLLGTGPTEAFF.

The table lists this clone with a count of one. The chain combines TRBV11-2 with TRBJ1-3; tentatively, D is TRBD1 (6 bases). This CDR3 is 14 amino acids long. V lost 4 bases and J 3 bases, leaving 10 bases between the germline ends. Per the germline V gene, CDR1 is SGHAT and CDR2 is FQNNGV. CDR3 in amino acids: CASSSSRGGNTIYF. CDR3 coding DNA: TGTGCCAGCAGCTCTAGCAGGGGTGGAAACACCATATATTTT.

The chain uses TRBV6-2 or TRBV6-3 and TRBJ2-3; D unresolved. The CDR3 has 15 amino acids. V lost 4 bases, J lost 3 bases, and 14 bases lay in between. Germline V CDR1 and CDR2: MNHEY, SVGEGT. The CDR3 nucleotides read TGTGCCAGCAGTTGGACCTCTGATCAGACAGATACGCAGTATTTT. It translates to CASSWTSDQTDTQYF.

The chain is built from TRBV10-3 and TRBJ2-7, with TRBD2 as a possible D gene (6 bases). V lost 6 bases and J 8 bases, leaving 11 bases between the germline ends. The CDR3 spans 11 residues. The germline V gene encodes CDR1 ENHRY and CDR2 SYGVKD. CDR3 loop: CAIREGEKQYF. The CDR3 bases are TGTGCCATCAGGGAGGGAGAGAAGCAGTACTTC.

This chain joins TRBV11-2 and TRBJ2-7, with 7 bases aligning to TRBD1. The CDR3 has 14 amino acids. V dropped 4 bases and J dropped 2; count of bases not matched to a gene: 5. Per the germline V gene, CDR1 is SGHAT and CDR2 is FQNNGV. CDR3 sequence (DNA): TGTGCCAGCAGCTGGACAGGAGACGCCTACGAGCAGTACTTC. Translation: CASSWTGDAYEQYF.

V and J are TRBV19 and TRBJ2-7, with D maybe TRBD1 (6 bases). V dropped 5 bases and J dropped 2 bases, with 16 bases sitting between them. In germline, CDR1 is LNHDA, CDR2 SQIVND (reference sequence). The CDR3 extends over 15 amino acids. The CDR3 reads CASSVQGYNPYEQYF. Here the CDR3 DNA reads TGTGCCAGTAGTGTACAGGGCTATAATCCCTACGAGCAGTACTTC.

The chain is built from TRBV19 and TRBJ1-1, with no clear D. V shed 3 bases and J shed 0 bases, with 8 bases lying between them. Germline V lookup: CDR1 LNHDA, CDR2 SQIVND (reference sequence). This CDR3 contains 14 residues. CDR3 DNA sequence: TGTGCCAGTAGTATCACCCTGATGAACACTGAAGCTTTCTTT. This encodes CASSITLMNTEAFF.

V usage is TRBV30 and J usage is TRBJ2-5, with D maybe TRBD2 (6 bases). This CDR3 contains 13 residues. Trimming stripped 0 bases from V and 7 bases from J, with 12 bases between. Germline V lookup: CDR1 GTSNPN, CDR2 SVGIG (reference sequence). Here the CDR3 reads CAWSVKGRGTQYF. Here the CDR3 DNA reads TGTGCCTGGAGTGTGAAGGGGCGGGGGACCCAGTACTTC.

This clone was seen once. This chain links TRBV7-9 with TRBJ2-1; 8 positions match TRBD2. The CDR3 spans 16 residues. Per germline, CDR1 SEHNR and CDR2 FQNEAQ (reference sequence). V was pared by 8 bases and J by 0 bases, with 9 bases of the junction left unmatched. CDR3 bases: TGTGCCAGCTCGACCCAAGCGGGAGCCTCCTACAATGAGCAGTTCTTC. Translated, it gives CASSTQAGASYNEQFF.

The J gene is TRBJ1-2, the V gene TRBV19; TRBD1 aligns across 7 bases. Losses at the gene ends were 3 bases for V and 5 bases for J; bases not matched to a gene: 3. The V gene's germline CDR1 is LNHDA and CDR2 SQIVND (reference sequence). The CDR3 loop spans 13 amino acids. CDR3 loop: CASSMQGGYGYTF. CDR3 bases: TGTGCCAGTAGTATGCAGGGGGGGTATGGCTACACCTTC.

V and J are TRBV30 and TRBJ1-1, with a possible D match to TRBD1 (5 bases). This CDR3 is built from 17 residues. V lost 1 base to trimming and J lost 0 bases, with 18 bases between them. CDR1 is GTSNPN, CDR2 SVGIG, per germline (reference sequence). The CDR3 DNA is TGTGCCTGGAGTGACTTCCGGGGACTTGGCATGAACACTGAAGCTTTCTTT. Protein product: CAWSDFRGLGMNTEAFF.

The V gene is TRBV5-1, the J gene TRBJ2-3; D is possibly TRBD1 (7 bases). Trimming removed 0 bases at V and 5 bases at J, with 19 bases between. The CDR3 consists of 17 residues. Per the germline V gene, CDR1 is SGHRS and CDR2 is YFSETQ. The CDR3 reads CASSLGGAGGDQDTQYF. DNA of the CDR3: TGCGCCAGCAGCTTGGGCGGGGCAGGGGGTGATCAAGATACGCAGTATTTT. The complete variable domain, with remaining parts taken from reference TRBV5-1 and TRBJ2-3, reads KAGVTQTPRYLIKTRGQQVTLSCSPISGHRSVSWYQQTPGQGLQFLFEYFSETQRNKGNFPGRFSGRQFSNSRSEMNVSTLELGDSALYLCASSLGGAGGDQDTQYFGPGTRLTVL.

The chain carries TRBV19 and TRBJ2-7; the D gene could be TRBD1 or TRBD2 (5 bases each). In germline, CDR1 is LNHDA, CDR2 SQIVND (reference sequence). This CDR3 comprises 12 residues. Between the trimmed V and J ends, which lost 6 bases and 7 bases, there was a span of 13 bases. This CDR3 is CASSHRSGEQYF. CDR3 coding DNA: TGTGCCAGTAGCCACAGGTCGGGGGAGCAGTACTTC.

The chain is built from TRBV12-3 or TRBV12-4 and TRBJ1-4; no clear D gene. CDR3 length: 12 residues. Trimming cost V 6 bases and J 7 bases, with 9 bases left between them. In DNA form, the CDR3 reads TGTGCCAGCAGCCACCGAGGTGAAAAACTGTTTTTT. This translates into CASSHRGEKLFF.

The table lists this clone with a few counts. V usage is TRBV5-4 and J usage is TRBJ1-2, with 11 bases identical to TRBD1. Trimming removed 4 bases from V and 12 bases from J; junction bases left unmatched: 11. The CDR3 consists of 14 residues. Per the germline V gene, CDR1 is SGHNT and CDR2 is YYREEE (reference sequence). CDR3 in DNA: TGTGCCAGCAGCCCTGGACAGGGGGCGGGTTGGGACACCTTC. It translates to CASSPGQGAGWDTF.

The chain joins TRBV4-3 to TRBJ1-3; D is undetermined. V gave up 0 bases and J gave up 2 bases, with 5 bases separating them. The CDR3 has 14 amino acids. Germline V gene sequence: CDR1 LGHNA, CDR2 YSLEER. CDR3 residues: CASSQESPGNTIYF. DNA for the CDR3: TGCGCCAGCAGCCAAGAAAGCCCTGGAAACACCATATATTTT.

The chain recombines TRBV6-1 with TRBJ1-2; 8 positions match TRBD1. This CDR3 is 14 amino acids long. The germline V gene has CDR1 MNHNS and CDR2 SASEGT. V was pared by 2 bases and J by 8 bases, with 7 bases of the junction left unmatched. The CDR3 DNA is TGTGCCAGCAGTGAAACGGGACAGGCGGGAGGCTACACCTTC. This translates into CASSETGQAGGYTF.

This chain connects TRBV5-6 to TRBJ2-7; D is unresolved. This CDR3 has 14 residues. Per germline, CDR1 SGHDT and CDR2 YYEEEE. Trimming cost V 6 bases and J 3 bases, with 16 bases left between them. The CDR3: CASTQLGQVYEQYF. The DNA of the CDR3 is TGTGCCAGCACACAGTTAGGGCAGGTCTACGAGCAGTACTTC.

This clone was recorded only once. The chain links TRBV6-5 to TRBJ1-4; possibly TRBD1 for D (5 bases). Trimming left V 7 bases short and J 8 bases short, with 17 bases between. CDR1 is MNHEY, CDR2 SVGAGI, per germline. This CDR3 contains 14 residues. The CDR3 coding sequence is TGTGCCAGCATTAATGGGGGGGGAATAGAAAAACTGTTTTTT. Its protein product is CASINGGGIEKLFF.

This chain links TRBV5-4 with TRBJ2-2; 13 bases align to TRBD2. Trimming removed 4 bases from V and 6 bases from J; junction bases left unmatched: 3. The CDR3 runs 15 residues. Germline CDR1 SGHNT, CDR2 YYREEE (reference sequence). In DNA form, the CDR3 reads TGTGCCAGCAGCCCCGGACTAGCGGGAGCCGGGGAGCTGTTTTTT. Translating it yields CASSPGLAGAGELFF.

This clone was seen once. The rearrangement joins TRBV13 to TRBJ2-3; 9 bases line up with TRBD2. The V segment lost 1 base and the J segment 5 bases; nucleotides outside the gene matches: 13. Germline V gives CDR1 PRHDT, CDR2 FYEKMQ (reference sequence). The CDR3 covers 18 residues. The CDR3 spells CASSLEGRSSGELDTQYF. In nucleotides, the CDR3 is TGTGCCAGCAGCTTAGAGGGTCGGTCTAGCGGGGAGTTAGATACGCAGTATTTT.

Here the CDR3 DNA reads TGTGCCAGCAGCCTAGCGGGAGCTCAAGAGACCCAGTACTTC. Amino acids: CASSLAGAQETQYF. The chain combines TRBV3-1 (or the pseudogene TRBV3-2) with TRBJ2-5, with 9 bases lining up with TRBD2. V trimming: 4 bases; J trimming: 2 bases; junction bases outside the gene matches: 2. The CDR3 extends over 14 amino acids. Germline V gene lookup returns CDR1 LGHDT and CDR2 YNNKEL (reference sequence).

This sequence joins TRBV5-1 and TRBJ1-3; D call uncertain. V was trimmed by 0 bases and J by 8 bases, leaving 12 bases between them. The germline CDR1 and CDR2 sequences are SGHRS and YFSETQ. The CDR3 has 14 residues. The chain's CDR3 is CASSLGQLEDTIYF. The CDR3 DNA reads as TGCGCCAGCAGCTTGGGTCAGCTAGAGGACACCATATATTTT.

V gene TRBV29-1 combines with J gene TRBJ2-1; D gene uncertain. CDR1 SQVTM and CDR2 ANQGSEA come from the germline V gene. This CDR3 contains 11 residues. The V and J ends lost 4 bases and 4 bases respectively, with 5 bases between them. The CDR3 bases are TGCAGCGTTGTTGCATACAATGAGCAGTTCTTC. This sequence encodes CSVVAYNEQFF.

The chain employs TRBV12-3 or TRBV12-4 and TRBJ1-1; 8 nucleotides align to TRBD1. The CDR3 totals 13 residues. Trimming at V came to 6 bases and at J to 9 bases, leaving 9 bases not matched to a gene. This chain's CDR3 is CASSLDRVQKAFF. CDR3 nucleotides: TGTGCCAGCAGCTTGGACAGGGTTCAGAAAGCTTTCTTT.

CDR3 coding DNA: TGTGCCAGCAGCGGGACTAGCGGGGTCCCCGCGAACACCGGGGAGCTGTTTTTT. It translates to CASSGTSGVPANTGELFF. This sequence joins TRBV7-9 and TRBJ2-2, with 13 bases aligning to TRBD2. CDR3 length equals 18 residues. J was trimmed by 0 bases and V by 5 bases; bases with no gene match: 6. Germline V CDR1 and CDR2: SEHNR, FQNEAQ (reference sequence).

The rearrangement uses TRBV10-1 and TRBJ2-7; D is unclear. V lost 0 bases to trimming and J lost 0 bases, with 3 bases between them. Germline V gene lookup returns CDR1 WNHNN and CDR2 SYGVQD (reference sequence). The CDR3 totals 13 residues. In DNA form, the CDR3 reads TGCGCCAGCAGTGAGTCCCTCTCCTACGAGCAGTACTTC. It specifies CASSESLSYEQYF.

The chain uses TRBV6-2 or TRBV6-3 and TRBJ2-1, with a tentative D call TRBD2 (5 bases). Deletions cut 2 bases from V and 5 bases from J, with 10 bases between. CDR3 size: 14 residues. Per the germline V gene, CDR1 is MNHEY and CDR2 is SVGEGT. Written as DNA, the CDR3 is TGTGCCAGCAGTTACGTGGGAGCCCACAATGAGCAGTTCTTC. It codes for CASSYVGAHNEQFF.